Following are 25 T cell receptor beta chains from one sample sequenced in a study of beta chain features in type 1 diabetes. Study-wide results and caveats: Shorter TCRB CDR3s, moderately but significantly so, marked every one of the four CD4+ subsets in Type 1 diabetes patients.

Antigens of these TCRs are unknown. Reverse transcribing all isolated RNA meant expressed TCRB transcripts were sequenced. Some clones are missing from TCRdb's copy, which holds only in-frame ones; the method was immunoSEQ multiplex PCR. The data show 500,000 to 850,000 clones, with 11% to 15% seen just once and 0.03% to 0.045% held by the top ten. Sequences were obtained from naive CD4+ T cells from blood. These receptors were obtained from a young man with type 1 diabetes.

This chain joins TRBV14 and TRBJ2-7; TRBD2 matches 14 bases. Germline CDR1 SGHDN, CDR2 FVKESK. Losses at the gene ends were 1 base for V and 4 bases for J; bases not matched to a gene: 9. The CDR3 is 18 residues long. CDR3 sequence: CASSQVMGLAGVAYEQYF. DNA of the CDR3: TGTGCCAGCAGCCAAGTGATGGGACTAGCGGGAGTAGCTTACGAGCAGTACTTC.

This clone was seen a few times. The chain has TRBV10-3 and TRBJ2-7, with 11 bases that match TRBD2. The V segment lost 5 bases and the J segment 12 bases; nucleotides outside the gene matches: 12. This CDR3 comprises 14 residues. Germline-derived CDR1 and CDR2 are ENHRY and SYGVKD. The CDR3 loop is CAISNGTSGYGGYF. CDR3 DNA: TGTGCCATCAGTAATGGGACTAGCGGCTACGGCGGGTACTTC.

This clone was detected only a few times. This chain links TRBV27 with TRBJ2-3; D may correspond to TRBD1 or TRBD2 (5 bases each). Germline V gene sequence: CDR1 MNHEY, CDR2 SMNVEV (reference sequence). This CDR3 spans 15 amino acids. V lost 8 bases, J lost 5 bases, and 20 bases lay in between. CDR3 sequence (DNA): TGTGCCAGCGGTAAGGGGTGGGGAGTCGAAGATACGCAGTATTTT. It translates to CASGKGWGVEDTQYF.

V and J are TRBV23-1 and TRBJ1-3; a possible D gene is TRBD1 (5 bases). TRBV23-1 is identified as an open reading frame with a role that is uncertain. Trimming cost V 7 bases and J 7 bases, with 8 bases left between them. CDR3 length equals 11 residues. The DNA for the CDR3 is TGCGCCAGCAATCAGGGCAACACCATATATTTT. Protein sequence: CASNQGNTIYF.

This chain connects TRBV2 to TRBJ1-5, with D tentatively TRBD1 (6 bases). Trimming cost V 3 bases and J 5 bases, with 14 bases left between them. There are 15 residues in the CDR3. Germline loops: CDR1 SNHLY, CDR2 FYNNEI. The CDR3 DNA follows: TGTGCCAGCAGTGACCAGGGGAGGAATGATCAGCCCCAGCATTTT. This codes for CASSDQGRNDQPQHF.

The rearrangement joins TRBV5-6 to TRBJ2-1; D is possibly TRBD1 (5 bases). The germline V gene encodes CDR1 SGHDT and CDR2 YYEEEE. V lost 3 bases to trimming and J lost 1 base, with 8 bases between them. The CDR3 is 14 amino acids. The CDR3 reads CASSYGQSYNEQFF. The CDR3 nucleotides read TGTGCCAGCAGCTACGGACAATCCTACAATGAGCAGTTCTTC.

In this sample, this clone turned up a few times. This chain uses TRBV6-5 with TRBJ2-1, with a tentative D call TRBD2 (5 bases). Germline CDR1 is MNHEY and CDR2 is SVGAGI. The germline V and J ends were trimmed by 8 bases and 12 bases, with 20 bases remaining between them. This CDR3 spans 13 amino acids. The CDR3 DNA reads as TGTGCCAGCGCGAGGGCCGCTCTATTAGGGCAGTTCTTC. It specifies CASARAALLGQFF.

The V call is TRBV28, the J call TRBJ2-7; 8 bases align to TRBD1. The CDR3 spans 13 residues. Germline trimming cut 10 bases from V and 6 bases from J; bases unmatched to any gene: 11. The germline CDR1 and CDR2 sequences are MDHEN and SYDVKM. The CDR3 DNA reads TGTGCCACCATCCCAGGGGGCTTTCGCGAGCAGTACTTC. Translation gives CATIPGGFREQYF.

This clone showed up just a few times. This chain joins TRBV10-1 and TRBJ2-2, with a weak D call TRBD1 (6 bases). Germline lookup yields CDR1 WNHNN and CDR2 SYGVQD (reference sequence). With 6 bases removed from V and 2 bases from J, the gap between germline ends came to 10 bases. The CDR3 runs to 14 residues. The CDR3 loop reads CASRQGQNTGELFF. The CDR3, as DNA: TGCGCCAGCAGGCAGGGACAAAACACCGGGGAGCTGTTTTTT.

The chain employs TRBV5-1 and TRBJ2-7; the D is unclear. Germline-derived CDR1 and CDR2 are SGHRS and YFSETQ. The length of the CDR3 is 14 residues. V was shortened by 4 bases and J by 0 bases, with 11 bases between the two germline ends. For the CDR3, the DNA is TGCGCCAGCAGCCAAGGCCCGATCTCCTACGAGCAGTACTTC. Its translation is CASSQGPISYEQYF. The whole variable domain, remainder taken from reference TRBV5-1 and TRBJ2-7, is KAGVTQTPRYLIKTRGQQVTLSCSPISGHRSVSWYQQTPGQGLQFLFEYFSETQRNKGNFPGRFSGRQFSNSRSEMNVSTLELGDSALYLCASSQGPISYEQYFGPGTRLTVT.

There are a few counts of this clone. The CDR3 nucleotides read TGTGCCAGCAGCCCCTTCGGGAGTGCTGGGAACCACGAGCAGTACTTC. Translated: CASSPFGSAGNHEQYF. The rearrangement joins TRBV7-6 to TRBJ2-7; a possible D gene is TRBD2 (6 bases). This CDR3 spans 16 amino acids. V gave up 5 bases and J gave up 5 bases, with 22 bases separating them. From germline, CDR1 is SGHVS and CDR2 FNYEAQ.

The chain has TRBV29-1 and TRBJ1-2; D not resolved. The CDR3 has 12 amino acids. Per germline, CDR1 SQVTM and CDR2 ANQGSEA. The CDR3, as DNA: TGCAGTTCGCAGACGACAAACTATGGCTACACCTTC. Its protein is CSSQTTNYGYTF. Combining the CDR3 with reference TRBV29-1 and TRBJ1-2 gives the whole variable domain SAVISQKPSRDICQRGTSLTIQCQVDSQVTMMFWYRQQPGQSLTLIATANQGSEATYESGFVIDKFPISRPNLTFSTLTVSNMSPEDSSIYLCSSQTTNYGYTFGSGTRLTVV.

The sample holds a few counts of this clone. V usage is TRBV7-9 and J usage is TRBJ1-1; D unresolved. This CDR3 has 14 amino acids. CDR1 is SEHNR and CDR2 is FQNEAQ in the germline V gene (reference sequence). The V and J ends lost 4 bases and 6 bases respectively, with 15 bases between them. The CDR3 nucleotides read TGTGCCAGCAGCTCTCGTCCACTCGGGGCTGAAGCTTTCTTT. This translates into CASSSRPLGAEAFF.

The chain combines TRBV5-4 with TRBJ2-1, with D perhaps TRBD1 (6 bases). This CDR3 region has 13 residues. Trimming shortened V by 2 bases and J by 7 bases, and 10 bases separated the two germline ends. CDR1 and CDR2 (germline): SGHNT, YYREEE (reference sequence). CDR3 sequence reads: CASSLGQTNEQFF. The CDR3 bases are TGTGCCAGCAGCTTAGGACAGACAAATGAGCAGTTCTTC.

In this sample, this clone turned up a few times. This chain links TRBV11-2 with TRBJ2-7, with D hard to call. V was trimmed by 7 bases and J by 3 bases, leaving 7 bases between them. This CDR3 comprises 11 residues. Germline-derived CDR1 and CDR2 are SGHAT and FQNNGV. The chain's CDR3 is CASNKGYEQYF. CDR3 bases: TGTGCCAGCAATAAAGGCTACGAGCAGTACTTC.

V gene TRBV15 combines with J gene TRBJ2-7; D remains unclear. The CDR3 spans 14 residues. Trimming pared 0 bases from V and 4 bases from J, leaving 10 bases between. The germline CDR1 and CDR2 sequences are LNHNV and YYDKDF (reference sequence). The CDR3 coding sequence is TGTGCCACCAGCAGAGACGCCACTTCGTACGAGCAGTACTTC. Its translation: CATSRDATSYEQYF. Full variable domain (rest looked up from reference TRBV15 and TRBJ2-7): DAMVIQNPRYQVTQFGKPVTLSCSQTLNHNVMYWYQQKSSQAPKLLFHYYDKDFNNEADTPDNFQSRRPNTSFCFLDIRSPGLGDTAMYLCATSRDATSYEQYFGPGTRLTVT.

The chain joins TRBV2 to TRBJ1-2; 8 nucleotides agree with TRBD1. V lost 3 bases, J lost 8 bases, and 8 bases stayed unmatched. The CDR3 is made up of 14 amino acids. Germline values: CDR1 SNHLY, CDR2 FYNNEI. This CDR3 is CASSDQGAIGGYTF. In nucleotides, the CDR3 is TGTGCCAGCAGTGACCAGGGGGCAATTGGAGGCTACACCTTC. Combining the CDR3 with reference TRBV2 and TRBJ1-2 gives the whole variable domain EPEVTQTPSHQVTQMGQEVILRCVPISNHLYFYWYRQILGQKVEFLVSFYNNEISEKSEIFDDQFSVERPDGSNFTLKIRSTKLEDSAMYFCASSDQGAIGGYTFGSGTRLTVV.

This clone has only a few counts. The J gene is TRBJ2-1, the V gene TRBV4-2; tentatively, D is TRBD2 (6 bases). The CDR3 is made up of 14 amino acids. Trimming took 2 bases from V and 6 from J, leaving 11 bases between them. Germline CDR1 is LGHNA and CDR2 is YNFKEQ. The CDR3 region is CASSQMTSTNEQFF. The CDR3 region has the DNA TGTGCCAGCAGCCAAATGACTAGTACCAATGAGCAGTTCTTC.

The CDR3, as DNA: TGTGCCAGCAGTGAAGCTGGCGGTTGGACCTACAATGAGCAGTTCTTC. Its translation: CASSEAGGWTYNEQFF. The chain recombines TRBV6-1 with TRBJ2-1; D call uncertain. Trimming left V 0 bases short and J 2 bases short, with 11 bases between. The CDR3 has 16 amino acids. CDR1 is MNHNS and CDR2 is SASEGT in the germline V gene.

V and J are TRBV7-9 and TRBJ2-1; unclear D gene. Trimming removed 5 bases from V and 3 bases from J, with 8 bases in between. From germline, CDR1 is SEHNR and CDR2 FQNEAQ (reference sequence). There are 13 residues in the CDR3. As DNA, the CDR3 is TGTGCCAGCAGCAGTACCAACTACAATGAGCAGTTCTTC. It encodes CASSSTNYNEQFF.

This clone has a handful of counts. The rearrangement links TRBV30 to TRBJ1-5; 7 bases line up with TRBD1. Germline CDR1 is GTSNPN and CDR2 is SVGIG (reference sequence). CDR3 size: 13 residues. The V and J ends lost 5 bases and 4 bases, in that order; junction bases with no gene match: 5. CDR3 coding DNA: TGTGCCTGGGCCGGGACAGCTAATCAGCCCCAGCATTTT. Protein product: CAWAGTANQPQHF. The full variable domain, with the rest looked up from reference TRBV30 and TRBJ1-5, is SQTIHQWPATLVQPVGSPLSLECTVEGTSNPNLYWYRQAAGRGLQLLFYSVGIGQISSEVPQNLSASRPQDRQFILSSKKLLLSDSGFYLCAWAGTANQPQHFGDGTRLSIL.

The chain carries TRBV19 and TRBJ2-1; no clear D. There are 14 residues in the CDR3. The germline V gene has CDR1 LNHDA and CDR2 SQIVND (reference sequence). The V and J ends lost 3 bases and 10 bases respectively, with 16 bases between them. CDR3 region: CASSISLMGSEQFF. Here the CDR3 DNA reads TGTGCCAGTAGTATCTCTTTAATGGGTTCAGAGCAGTTCTTC.

V usage is TRBV7-2 and J usage is TRBJ1-1; a possible D gene is TRBD1 (6 bases). The CDR3 consists of 17 residues. Germline CDR1 reads SGHTA; CDR2 reads FQGNSA. V was pared by 0 bases and J by 2 bases, with 16 bases between. The CDR3 DNA reads TGTGCCAGCAGCTTAGCGTGGCGAAGACAGGCAAACACTGAAGCTTTCTTT. It is translated as CASSLAWRRQANTEAFF. The entire variable domain, with the rest obtained from reference TRBV7-2 and TRBJ1-1, is as follows: GAGVSQSPSNKVTEKGKDVELRCDPISGHTALYWYRQSLGQGLEFLIYFQGNSAPDKSGLPSDRFSAERTGGSVSTLTIQRTQQEDSAVYLCASSLAWRRQANTEAFFGQGTRLTVV.

This clone occurred a few times. The chain combines TRBV19 with TRBJ1-5, with TRBD1 identical over 10 bases. CDR1 LNHDA and CDR2 SQIVND come from the germline V gene (reference sequence). The CDR3 consists of 15 residues. The junction had 8 bases not matched to a gene; V was cut back by 6 bases and J by 6 bases. The CDR3 loop reads CASRWGQGNGQPQHF. DNA of the CDR3: TGTGCCAGTAGATGGGGACAGGGGAATGGTCAGCCCCAGCATTTT. Complete variable domain (other parts from reference TRBV19 and TRBJ1-5): DGGITQSPKYLFRKEGQNVTLSCEQNLNHDAMYWYRQDPGQGLRLIYYSQIVNDFQKGDIAEGYSVSREKKESFPLTVTSAQKNPTAFYLCASRWGQGNGQPQHFGDGTRLSIL.

The V call is TRBV6-5, the J call TRBJ1-1; D possibly corresponds to TRBD1 (6 bases). Germline V gene lookup returns CDR1 MNHEY and CDR2 SVGAGI. This CDR3 comprises 13 residues. V was trimmed by 9 bases and J by 1 base, leaving 12 bases between them. The DNA for the CDR3 is TGTGCCAGTGACCGGGGGCCGAACACTGAAGCTTTCTTT. Its protein product is CASDRGPNTEAFF.